This T cell receptor beta chain is drawn from a study of blood T cell repertoires in COVID-19. About the study: Sample material is recorded as cDNA or gDNA derived from T cells, B-cell-depleted T cells, or PBMCs.

This table comes from immunoSEQ multiplex PCR, and its TCRdb copy is limited to in-frame clones, with some not included. The data show 200,000 to 250,000 clones, approximately 80% seen once. After removal of 8 bases from V and 0 bases from J, the junction contained 17 bases not matched to a gene. This CDR3 comprises 18 residues. Germline loops: CDR1 MDHEN, CDR2 SYDVKM. Sequencing input: peripheral blood. The rearrangement links TRBV28 to TRBJ2-5, with 8 positions matching TRBD2. The receptor was isolated from an elderly woman with COVID-19, enrolled during active disease. CDR3 sequence: CASPPGGATKYNQETQYF. The CDR3 coding sequence is TGTGCCAGCCCACCCGGGGGGGCGACTAAGTACAACCAAGAGACCCAGTACTTC.